This is a list of T cell receptor beta chains from one sample in a study of T cells after yellow fever vaccination. A single record per CDR3 protein comes from TCRdb applying MiXCR to the 5' RACE reads. The table records fewer than 400,000 distinct CDR3 sequences, 9.5% to 12% of them present only once. Specimen: CD4+ T cells sorted from PBMCs, collected 45 days after the yellow fever booster vaccination. These receptors came from a young man who received the YFV17D yellow fever vaccine. Both conserved end residues are part of each CDR3. Each record gives: J gene, V gene, CDR3 protein.

J: TRBJ1-1
V: TRBV19
CDR3: CASRDTMNTEAFF

J: TRBJ1-1
V: TRBV12-3/TRBV12-4
CDR3: CASRSTNRHNEAFF

J: TRBJ2-5
V: TRBV5-1
CDR3: CASSQVTSGGQETQYF

J: TRBJ2-2
V: TRBV6-5
CDR3: CASSRKSGTAGELFF

J: TRBJ2-7
V: TRBV7-2
CDR3: CASSLQVDYEQYF

J: TRBJ2-1
V: TRBV7-2
CDR3: CASSLGVANEQFF

J: TRBJ1-1
V: TRBV5-4
CDR3: CASSVYREGDTEAFF

J: TRBJ2-3
V: TRBV12-3/TRBV12-4
CDR3: CASSPVIGGTDTQYF

J: TRBJ1-2
V: TRBV7-2
CDR3: CASSLVRQGSWGYTF

J: TRBJ2-5
V: TRBV14
CDR3: CASSQDYRVDQETQYF

J: TRBJ2-1
V: TRBV2
CDR3: CARKVTGQNEQFF

J: TRBJ2-1
V: TRBV29-1
CDR3: CSATDFRDEQFF

J: TRBJ1-4
V: TRBV11-2
CDR3: CASSLDPTAATNEKLFF

J: TRBJ2-7
V: TRBV6-1
CDR3: CASPERGGRSHEQYF

J: TRBJ2-7
V: TRBV12-3/TRBV12-4
CDR3: CASRVTGTYEQYF

J: TRBJ1-4
V: TRBV10-2
CDR3: CASSVDSREKLFF

J: TRBJ1-5
V: TRBV2
CDR3: CASSERTGNQPQHF

J: TRBJ2-5
V: TRBV5-6
CDR3: CASSWVRWGPETQYF

J: TRBJ1-2
V: TRBV6-1
CDR3: CASTQASGNYGYTF

J: TRBJ1-4
V: TRBV29-1
CDR3: CSVGTGLFEKLFF

J: TRBJ2-1
V: TRBV7-9
CDR3: CASLMRQGGDEQFF

J: TRBJ2-5
V: TRBV5-6
CDR3: CASSLGAWNGETQYF

J: TRBJ2-5
V: TRBV6-5
CDR3: CASSKGGLETQYF

J: TRBJ1-6
V: TRBV25-1
CDR3: CASSALSGGWNSPLHF

J: TRBJ1-1
V: TRBV5-4
CDR3: CASRTGGEVGTEAFF

J: TRBJ1-2
V: TRBV12-3/TRBV12-4
CDR3: CASSPTHF

J: TRBJ1-1
V: TRBV5-1
CDR3: CASSLRGTEAFF

J: TRBJ1-4
V: TRBV2
CDR3: CASRGDSYNEKLFF

J: TRBJ2-5
V: TRBV7-2
CDR3: CASSFLGRTQETQYF